A selection of T cell receptor beta chains follows, all from one sample in a study of cytomegalovirus exposure and HLA in healthy donors. Sequenced by immunoSEQ multiplex PCR; TCRdb stores in-frame clones only, minus some. The profile covers approximately 120,000 clones, with about three quarters appearing a single time and around 14% taken by the ten largest. The sequenced sample consisted of PBMCs. The receptors were sampled from a woman in her sixties in good health and CMV-seropositive. The CDR3 runs from the conserved cysteine through the conserved F or W. The D gene is left open where the match is weak. Rows may omit the clone size; those that give it use once, few, many or a size class.

TRBD1,once,TRBJ1-1,TRBV27,CASSLTGTGVIEAFF,TGTGCCAGCAGTTTAACCGGGACAGGGGTCATTGAAGCTTTCTTT
TRBD2,NA,TRBJ2-3,TRBV11-1,CASSFAPGEREMIADTQYF,TGTGCCAGCAGCTTCGCCCCCGGCGAGCGGGAGATGATCGCAGATACGCAGTATTTT
NA,NA,TRBJ2-1,TRBV18,CASSPVSREQFF,TGTGCCAGCTCACCAGTTTCGAGGGAGCAGTTCTTC
TRBD1,once,TRBJ2-7,TRBV5-1,CASSVTGEGYEQYF,TGCGCCAGCAGCGTGACAGGGGAAGGCTACGAGCAGTACTTC
TRBD1,NA,TRBJ1-1,TRBV5-4,CASSLTGGKDTEAFF,TGTGCCAGCAGCCTGACAGGGGGCAAGGACACTGAAGCTTTCTTT
NA,NA,TRBJ2-2,TRBV7-9,CASSLTGVGELFF,TGTGCCAGCAGCTTGACCGGGGTGGGGGAGCTGTTTTTT
NA,once,TRBJ1-2,TRBV12-1,CASSPPRFGGGYGYTF,TGTGCCAGCAGCCCTCCCCGATTCGGAGGCGGCTATGGCTACACCTTC
NA,NA,TRBJ2-7,TRBV30,CAWTPGAYEQYF,TGTGCCTGGACCCCGGGAGCCTACGAGCAGTACTTC
TRBD1,NA,TRBJ1-1,TRBV7-9,CASSIPGQGNTEAFF,TGTGCCAGCAGCATACCGGGACAGGGGAACACTGAAGCTTTCTTT
TRBD2,NA,TRBJ2-1,TRBV4-2,CASSQGLAEDEQFF,TGTGCCAGCAGCCAAGGACTAGCGGAGGATGAGCAGTTCTTC
TRBD1,once,TRBJ2-4,TRBV7-2,CASGTGRNIQYF,TGTGCCTCCGGGACAGGGAGGAACATTCAGTACTTC
NA,NA,TRBJ1-4,TRBV5-1,CASSPGTPEKLFF,TGCGCCAGCAGCCCGGGGACACCAGAAAAACTGTTTTTT
NA,NA,TRBJ1-2,TRBV10-3,CAISEVGPQARYGYTF,TGTGCCATCAGTGAAGTGGGTCCGCAGGCTCGATATGGCTACACCTTC